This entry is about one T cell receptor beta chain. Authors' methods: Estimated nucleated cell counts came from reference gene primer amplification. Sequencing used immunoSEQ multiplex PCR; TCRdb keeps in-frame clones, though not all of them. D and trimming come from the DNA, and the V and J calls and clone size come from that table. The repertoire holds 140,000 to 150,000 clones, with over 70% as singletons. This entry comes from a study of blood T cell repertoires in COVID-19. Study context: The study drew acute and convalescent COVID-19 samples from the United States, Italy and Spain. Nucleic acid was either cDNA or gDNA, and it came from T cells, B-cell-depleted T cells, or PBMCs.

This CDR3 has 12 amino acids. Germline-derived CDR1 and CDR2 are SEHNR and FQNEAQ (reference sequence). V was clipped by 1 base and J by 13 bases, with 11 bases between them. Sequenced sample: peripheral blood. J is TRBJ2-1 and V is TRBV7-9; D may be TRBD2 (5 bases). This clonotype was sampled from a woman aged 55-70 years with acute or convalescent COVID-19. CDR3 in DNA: TGTGCCAGCAGCTTAGTCGGGATGGGACAGTTCTTC. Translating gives CASSLVGMGQFF.